Each of the 32 T cell receptor beta chains below was sequenced from the same sample in a study of blood T cell repertoires in COVID-19. Assay: immunoSEQ multiplex PCR; the TCRdb copy retains only in-frame clones and omits some. Found here are some 80,000 clones, more than 75% of them singletons; the top ten hold about 10%. Sequencing input: peripheral blood. Receptors were obtained from a man in his 60s with COVID-19, enrolled during active disease.

About this clone itself: The junction does not match germline at one end; this may be a read error. The rearrangement uses TRBV5-1 and TRBJ1-2; 8 nucleotides agree with TRBD1. The length of the CDR3 is 15 residues. In germline, CDR1 is SGHRS, CDR2 YFSETQ. The DNA of the CDR3 is TGCGCCAGCAGCTTGGGGGCCCGGGACAGGCCGGCCGTGGCCTTC. Its translation: CASSLGARDRPAVAF.

This clone was picked up a small number of times. The chain carries TRBV20-1 and TRBJ1-2; unclear D gene. The CDR3 has 11 residues. Germline CDR1 reads DFQATT; CDR2 reads SNEGSKA (reference sequence). V lost 0 bases and J 11 bases, leaving 10 bases between the germline ends. CDR3 sequence: CSAREQSVYTF. DNA for the CDR3: TGCAGTGCTAGAGAACAATCTGTTTACACCTTC.

The CDR3 DNA reads as TGTGCCAGCAGCTTACGACAGGGGGCGGAAGAAAAACTGTTTTTT. This translates into CASSLRQGAEEKLFF. The V call is TRBV7-9, the J call TRBJ1-4, with 10 nucleotides matching TRBD1. This CDR3 has 15 residues. J was trimmed by 8 bases and V by 2 bases; bases with no gene match: 5. CDR1 SEHNR and CDR2 FQNEAQ come from the germline V gene (reference sequence).

This chain connects TRBV7-6 to TRBJ1-3; possible D gene TRBD1, 6 bases. CDR3 length: 16 residues. The ends were cut back, 5 bases at V and 0 bases at J, with 14 bases in the middle. Germline V CDR1 and CDR2: SGHVS, FNYEAQ. The CDR3 DNA reads as TGTGCCAGCAGCGCAGGGACACTACCCTCTGGAAACACCATATATTTT. Amino acid sequence: CASSAGTLPSGNTIYF.

The J gene is TRBJ1-2, the V gene TRBV5-1; 10 nucleotides agree with TRBD1. The CDR3 extends over 14 amino acids. Unmatched junction bases numbered 3, after V lost 3 bases and J lost 4 bases. Germline V gene data show CDR1 as SGHRS and CDR2 as YFSETQ. CDR3 region: CASSSGQGSYGYTF. The CDR3 DNA follows: TGCGCCAGCAGCTCGGGACAGGGGAGCTATGGCTACACCTTC.

The rearrangement joins TRBV9 to TRBJ1-5; D might be TRBD1 (6 bases). Deletions cut 6 bases from V and 5 bases from J, with 12 bases between. The germline V gene encodes CDR1 SGDLS and CDR2 YYNGEE. This CDR3 is 13 amino acids long. The CDR3, as DNA: TGTGCCAGCAACAGGGATGAGGATCAGCCCCAGCATTTT. Translation gives CASNRDEDQPQHF. Full variable domain (rest looked up from reference TRBV9 and TRBJ1-5): DSGVTQTPKHLITATGQRVTLRCSPRSGDLSVYWYQQSLDQGLQFLIQYYNGEERAKGNILERFSAQQFPDLHSELNLSSLELGDSALYFCASNRDEDQPQHFGDGTRLSIL.

This rearrangement joins TRBV2 to TRBJ2-4; 10 bases map to TRBD2. The CDR3 loop spans 14 amino acids. Trimming cost V 7 bases and J 8 bases; bases outside gene matches: 8. The germline V gene encodes CDR1 SNHLY and CDR2 FYNNEI. The CDR3 loop is CASTERGGLDIQYF. Here the CDR3 DNA reads TGTGCCAGCACAGAGCGGGGGGGCCTGGACATTCAGTACTTC.

The genes are TRBV14 and TRBJ1-2; D ambiguous. From germline, CDR1 is SGHDN and CDR2 FVKESK. V was shortened by 4 bases and J by 2 bases, with 11 bases between the two germline ends. This CDR3 is built from 14 residues. The CDR3 DNA reads TGTGCCAGCAGCCCCGAGGCTCGAAACTATGGCTACACCTTC. It yields the protein CASSPEARNYGYTF.

CDR3 DNA sequence: TGTGCCGGTAGTCAATACGACAGCAGCAATCAGCCCCAGCATTTT. It yields the protein CAGSQYDSSNQPQHF. V and J are TRBV28 and TRBJ1-5; a possible D gene is TRBD1 (5 bases). The CDR3 totals 15 residues. Germline V gives CDR1 MDHEN, CDR2 SYDVKM. The ends were cut back, 11 bases at V and 1 base at J, with 18 bases in the middle.

The chain has TRBV9 and TRBJ1-6; TRBD1 is a possible D gene (6 bases). Trimming pared 0 bases from V and 8 bases from J, leaving 9 bases between. The CDR3 has 14 amino acids. Germline lookup yields CDR1 SGDLS and CDR2 YYNGEE. The chain's CDR3 is CASSVGTEDSPLHF. CDR3 nucleotides: TGTGCCAGCAGCGTAGGGACAGAAGATTCACCCCTCCACTTT.

V is TRBV11-2 and J is TRBJ2-7, with TRBD1 as a possible D gene (5 bases). This CDR3 is 14 amino acids long. Germline CDR1 SGHAT, CDR2 FQNNGV. Trimming took off 2 bases at V and 3 bases at J, with 11 bases between the two ends. The CDR3 coding sequence is TGTGCCAGCAGCTTATCTACAGGTAACTACGAGCAGTACTTC. Translation: CASSLSTGNYEQYF.

The gene calls are TRBV5-5 and TRBJ1-1, with TRBD1 matching over 10 bases. The germline gives CDR1 SGHKS, CDR2 YYEKEE (reference sequence). The CDR3 has 16 residues. V dropped 3 bases and J dropped 3; count of bases not matched to a gene: 8. CDR3 loop: CASSSGTGVLDTEAFF. The CDR3 DNA reads TGTGCCAGCAGCTCCGGGACAGGGGTTTTAGACACTGAAGCTTTCTTT.

The chain combines TRBV11-2 with TRBJ2-5; the match to TRBD1 covers 8 bases. Per germline, CDR1 SGHAT and CDR2 FQNNGV. The CDR3 consists of 14 residues. V dropped 4 bases and J dropped 5; count of bases not matched to a gene: 6. CDR3 coding DNA: TGTGCCAGCAGCTCGACAGGGGCGCGGGAGACCCAGTACTTC. Translated, it gives CASSSTGARETQYF.

This clone came up once. This chain joins TRBV2 and TRBJ1-5, with 8 bases lining up with TRBD1. The CDR3 has 14 residues. V was pared by 7 bases and J by 2 bases, with 4 bases of the junction left unmatched. From germline, CDR1 is SNHLY and CDR2 FYNNEI. The CDR3 DNA reads TGTGCCAGCACCACGGGACAGGGCAATCAGCCCCAGCATTTT. This encodes CASTTGQGNQPQHF.

This chain joins TRBV5-4 and TRBJ2-1; D might be TRBD2 (5 bases). The germline V gene encodes CDR1 SGHNT and CDR2 YYREEE (reference sequence). The CDR3 spans 17 residues. The germline V and J ends were trimmed by 4 bases and 6 bases, with 23 bases remaining between them. This chain's CDR3 is CASSQPDRGSAGNEQFF. In DNA, the CDR3 is TGTGCCAGCAGCCAGCCTGACCGGGGTAGCGCTGGCAATGAGCAGTTCTTC.

The rearrangement uses TRBV6-5 and TRBJ1-5, with a possible D match to TRBD1 (6 bases). Per germline, CDR1 MNHEY and CDR2 SVGAGI. The CDR3 extends over 13 amino acids. V dropped 8 bases and J dropped 5 bases, with 13 bases sitting between them. The CDR3 nucleotides are TGTGCCAGCCTGGGCAGGGGAGATCAGCCCCAGCATTTT. Translating gives CASLGRGDQPQHF.

The V call is TRBV6-5, the J call TRBJ1-5; D not certain. The CDR3 is 13 amino acids. Trimming took off 6 bases at V and 10 bases at J, with 16 bases between the two ends. The germline gives CDR1 MNHEY, CDR2 SVGAGI. The CDR3 sequence: CASRGSTVSPQHF. In DNA form, the CDR3 reads TGTGCCAGCAGAGGGAGCACGGTTAGCCCCCAGCATTTT.

V and J are TRBV11-2 and TRBJ1-1; no firm D call. CDR1 SGHAT and CDR2 FQNNGV come from the germline V gene. The CDR3 is 17 amino acids. V was trimmed by 5 bases and J by 4 bases, leaving 23 bases between them. CDR3 sequence (DNA): TGTGCCAGCAGCCTCGGGGTCGGCGCTCGGGAGACCACTGAAGCTTTCTTT. It is translated as CASSLGVGARETTEAFF. The full variable domain, its missing parts supplied by reference TRBV11-2 and TRBJ1-1, is EAGVAQSPRYKIIEKRQSVAFWCNPISGHATLYWYQQILGQGPKLLIQFQNNGVVDDSQLPKDRFSAERLKGVDSTLKIQPAKLEDSAVYLCASSLGVGARETTEAFFGQGTRLTVV.

Only one count was recorded for this clone. This sequence joins TRBV27 and TRBJ1-2; D is unresolved. V shed 0 bases and J shed 8 bases, with 13 bases lying between them. The CDR3 is 14 amino acids. Germline loops: CDR1 MNHEY, CDR2 SMNVEV (reference sequence). The CDR3: CASSLSHTQAGYTF. DNA for the CDR3: TGTGCCAGCAGTTTATCGCACACCCAGGCAGGCTACACCTTC.

This chain links TRBV3-1 (or the pseudogene TRBV3-2) with TRBJ1-2; the D is unclear. V lost 6 bases and J 7 bases, leaving 12 bases between the germline ends. CDR1 and CDR2 (germline): LGHDT, YNNKEL (reference sequence). The CDR3 contains 12 residues. The CDR3 here is CASSLPLSGYTF. CDR3 in DNA: TGTGCCAGCAGTCTACCCCTGAGTGGCTACACCTTC.

This clone has a single count. V gene TRBV29-1 combines with J gene TRBJ2-3; TRBD2 matches at 10 bases. The V gene's germline CDR1 is SQVTM and CDR2 ANQGSEA. This CDR3 has 15 residues. V lost 5 bases and J lost 3; bases outside the gene matches: 8. The CDR3 loop reads CSVSQAGGSTDTQYF. In DNA, the CDR3 is TGCAGCGTTTCCCAAGCGGGGGGGTCTACAGATACGCAGTATTTT.

The genes are TRBV19 and TRBJ2-5; 13 bases align to TRBD2. The junction had 5 bases not matched to a gene; V was cut back by 5 bases and J by 5 bases. This CDR3 is 15 amino acids long. Germline V gene sequence: CDR1 LNHDA, CDR2 SQIVND (reference sequence). As DNA, the CDR3 is TGTGCCAGTAGTGGACTAGCGGGAGTTAGGGAGACCCAGTACTTC. Protein product: CASSGLAGVRETQYF.

The chain joins TRBV29-1 to TRBJ2-7; D is perhaps TRBD2 (5 bases). Between the trimmed V and J ends, which lost 7 bases and 7 bases, there was a span of 17 bases. The CDR3 runs 12 residues. CDR1 and CDR2 from the germline V gene are SQVTM and ANQGSEA. CDR3 sequence reads: CSGVEAAGEQYF. Written as DNA, the CDR3 is TGCAGCGGGGTGGAGGCGGCAGGTGAGCAGTACTTC.

The CDR3 DNA is TGTGCCTGGAGGCGCACTACGGCGGCTCGTGTAGCCCAGTACTTC. It is translated as CAWRRTTAARVAQYF. The chain employs TRBV30 and TRBJ2-5; D is unclear. V was cut by 3 bases and J by 9 bases, with 23 bases left in between. This CDR3 has 15 residues. CDR1 is GTSNPN, CDR2 SVGIG, per germline (reference sequence).

The chain employs TRBV2 and TRBJ1-1; 8 positions match TRBD1. V lost 4 bases and J lost 4; bases outside the gene matches: 8. Germline CDR1 and CDR2: SNHLY and FYNNEI. This CDR3 has 15 residues. This chain's CDR3 is CASSAGGAGATEAFF. The CDR3, as DNA: TGTGCCAGCAGTGCAGGGGGCGCGGGGGCCACTGAAGCTTTCTTT. The variable domain in full, completed from reference TRBV2 and TRBJ1-1, reads EPEVTQTPSHQVTQMGQEVILRCVPISNHLYFYWYRQILGQKVEFLVSFYNNEISEKSEIFDDQFSVERPDGSNFTLKIRSTKLEDSAMYFCASSAGGAGATEAFFGQGTRLTVV.

The rearrangement uses TRBV4-1 and TRBJ2-2; 11 bases line up with TRBD1. Germline-derived CDR1 and CDR2 are MGHRA and YSYEKL. V shed 3 bases, J shed 4 bases, and the junction held 4 bases outside the gene matches. The CDR3 contains 16 residues. The CDR3 DNA sequence: TGCGCCAGCAGCCAGAAAGGGACAGGGGGCACCGGGGAGCTGTTTTTT. Translated: CASSQKGTGGTGELFF.

The chain joins TRBV10-1 to TRBJ2-1; D is unclear. This CDR3 spans 13 amino acids. V lost 3 bases and J lost 9, with 12 bases in between. Germline values: CDR1 WNHNN, CDR2 SYGVQD (reference sequence). The DNA for the CDR3 is TGCGCCAGCAGTGACGGCCAGGCAACTGAGCAGTTCTTC. As protein: CASSDGQATEQFF.

This clone has just one count. The V gene is TRBV24-1, the J gene TRBJ2-2; 7 bases align to TRBD2. The CDR3 length is 16 residues. The V segment lost 3 bases and the J segment 1 base; nucleotides outside the gene matches: 4. Germline V CDR1 and CDR2: KGHDR, SFDVKD. In DNA, the CDR3 is TGTGCCACCAGTGATGCTGGGGGGGGGAACACCGGGGAGCTGTTTTTT. Translation gives CATSDAGGGNTGELFF.

This chain links TRBV3-1 (or the pseudogene TRBV3-2) with TRBJ2-5, with D unclear. There are 12 residues in the CDR3. In germline, CDR1 is LGHDT, CDR2 YNNKEL (reference sequence). Trimming cost V 1 base and J 5 bases, with 5 bases left between them. The CDR3 coding sequence is TGTGCCAGCAGCCAAGGCTATGAGACCCAGTACTTC. Protein product: CASSQGYETQYF.

In this sample, this clone turned up once. The chain combines TRBV7-2 with TRBJ1-2; TRBD1 aligns across 11 bases. V lost 5 bases and J lost 6; bases outside the gene matches: 8. CDR1 and CDR2 from the germline V gene are SGHTA and FQGNSA. CDR3 length: 15 amino acids. The DNA of the CDR3 is TGTGCCAGCAGCCCGCCCGGGACAGGGGGGGATGGCTACACCTTC. Protein: CASSPPGTGGDGYTF.

This rearrangement joins TRBV3-1 (or the pseudogene TRBV3-2) to TRBJ2-7, with 8 bases that match TRBD2. The CDR3 runs to 15 residues. Trimming took 1 base from V and 0 from J; bases not matched to a gene: 2. CDR1 is LGHDT and CDR2 is YNNKEL in the germline V gene (reference sequence). The CDR3 reads CASSQGLAGSYEQYF. The DNA of the CDR3 is TGTGCCAGCAGCCAAGGCCTAGCGGGCTCCTACGAGCAGTACTTC.

The chain employs TRBV6-5 and TRBJ2-3; tentative D call: TRBD1 (8 bases). Germline V gene sequence: CDR1 MNHEY, CDR2 SVGAGI. The CDR3 sequence is 16 residues long. Trimming took 2 bases from V and 0 from J, leaving 12 bases between them. The DNA of the CDR3 is TGTGCCAGCAGTTACGGACAGGGAGGGAGCACAGATACGCAGTATTTT. Encoded protein: CASSYGQGGSTDTQYF.